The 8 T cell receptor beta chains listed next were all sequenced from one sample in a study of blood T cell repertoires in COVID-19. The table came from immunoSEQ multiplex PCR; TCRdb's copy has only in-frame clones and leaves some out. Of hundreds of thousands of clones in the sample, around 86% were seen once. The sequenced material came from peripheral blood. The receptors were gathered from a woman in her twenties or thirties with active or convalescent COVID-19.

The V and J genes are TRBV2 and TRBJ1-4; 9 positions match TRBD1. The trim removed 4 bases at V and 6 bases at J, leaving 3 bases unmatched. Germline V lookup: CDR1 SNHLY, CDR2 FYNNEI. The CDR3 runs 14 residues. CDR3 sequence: CASSAGQGHEKLFF. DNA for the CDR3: TGTGCCAGCAGTGCGGGACAGGGACATGAAAAACTGTTTTTT.

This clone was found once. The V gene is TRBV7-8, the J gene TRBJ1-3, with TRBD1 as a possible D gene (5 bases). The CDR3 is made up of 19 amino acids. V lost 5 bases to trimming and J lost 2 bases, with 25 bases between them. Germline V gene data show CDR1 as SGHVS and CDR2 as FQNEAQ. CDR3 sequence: CASSLYGDSPPLAGNTIYF. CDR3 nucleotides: TGTGCCAGCAGCCTGTATGGGGACTCGCCACCCCTCGCTGGAAACACCATATATTTT.

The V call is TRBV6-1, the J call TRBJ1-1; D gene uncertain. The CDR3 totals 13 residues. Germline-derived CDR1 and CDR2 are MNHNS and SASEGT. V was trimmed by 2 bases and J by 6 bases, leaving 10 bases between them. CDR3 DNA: TGTGCCAGCAGTGAAACGGGGTCTGCTGAAGCTTTCTTT. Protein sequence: CASSETGSAEAFF.

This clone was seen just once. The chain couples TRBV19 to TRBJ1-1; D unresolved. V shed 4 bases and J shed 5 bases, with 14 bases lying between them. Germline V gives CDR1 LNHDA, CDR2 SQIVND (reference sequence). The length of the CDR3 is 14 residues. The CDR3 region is CASSTQVRVTEAFF. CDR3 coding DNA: TGTGCCAGTAGTACTCAGGTACGAGTAACTGAAGCTTTCTTT. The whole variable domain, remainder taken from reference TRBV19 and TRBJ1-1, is DGGITQSPKYLFRKEGQNVTLSCEQNLNHDAMYWYRQDPGQGLRLIYYSQIVNDFQKGDIAEGYSVSREKKESFPLTVTSAQKNPTAFYLCASSTQVRVTEAFFGQGTRLTVV.

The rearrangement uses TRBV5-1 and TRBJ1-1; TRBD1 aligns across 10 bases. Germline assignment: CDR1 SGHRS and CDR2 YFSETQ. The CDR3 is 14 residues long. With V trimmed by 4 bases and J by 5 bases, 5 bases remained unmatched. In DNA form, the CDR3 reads TGCGCCAGCAGCAAAGGACAGGGGGAAACTGAAGCTTTCTTT. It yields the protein CASSKGQGETEAFF.

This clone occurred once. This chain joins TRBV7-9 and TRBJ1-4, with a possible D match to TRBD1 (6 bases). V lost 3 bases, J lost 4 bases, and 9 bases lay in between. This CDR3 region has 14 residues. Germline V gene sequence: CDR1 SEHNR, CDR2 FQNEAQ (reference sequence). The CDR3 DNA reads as TGTGCCAGCAGCTTGGGGACACATAATGAAAAACTGTTTTTT. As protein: CASSLGTHNEKLFF.

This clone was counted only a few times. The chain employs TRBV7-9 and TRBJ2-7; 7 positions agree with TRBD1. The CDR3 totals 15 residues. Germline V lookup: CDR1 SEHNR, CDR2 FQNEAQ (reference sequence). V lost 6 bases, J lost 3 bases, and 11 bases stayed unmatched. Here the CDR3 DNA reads TGTGCCAGCAGTTCACTGGACAGGACCGACTACGAGCAGTACTTC. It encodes CASSSLDRTDYEQYF.

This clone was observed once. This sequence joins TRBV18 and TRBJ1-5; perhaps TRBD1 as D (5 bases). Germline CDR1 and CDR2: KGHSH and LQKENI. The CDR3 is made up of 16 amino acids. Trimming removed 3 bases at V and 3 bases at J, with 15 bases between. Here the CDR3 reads CASSPIRVLLNQPQHF. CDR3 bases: TGTGCCAGCTCACCGATCAGGGTGCTACTCAATCAGCCCCAGCATTTT. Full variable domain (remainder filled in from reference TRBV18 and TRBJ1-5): NAGVMQNPRHLVRRRGQEARLRCSPMKGHSHVYWYRQLPEEGLKFMVYLQKENIIDESGMPKERFSAEFPKEGPSILRIQQVVRGDSAAYFCASSPIRVLLNQPQHFGDGTRLSIL.